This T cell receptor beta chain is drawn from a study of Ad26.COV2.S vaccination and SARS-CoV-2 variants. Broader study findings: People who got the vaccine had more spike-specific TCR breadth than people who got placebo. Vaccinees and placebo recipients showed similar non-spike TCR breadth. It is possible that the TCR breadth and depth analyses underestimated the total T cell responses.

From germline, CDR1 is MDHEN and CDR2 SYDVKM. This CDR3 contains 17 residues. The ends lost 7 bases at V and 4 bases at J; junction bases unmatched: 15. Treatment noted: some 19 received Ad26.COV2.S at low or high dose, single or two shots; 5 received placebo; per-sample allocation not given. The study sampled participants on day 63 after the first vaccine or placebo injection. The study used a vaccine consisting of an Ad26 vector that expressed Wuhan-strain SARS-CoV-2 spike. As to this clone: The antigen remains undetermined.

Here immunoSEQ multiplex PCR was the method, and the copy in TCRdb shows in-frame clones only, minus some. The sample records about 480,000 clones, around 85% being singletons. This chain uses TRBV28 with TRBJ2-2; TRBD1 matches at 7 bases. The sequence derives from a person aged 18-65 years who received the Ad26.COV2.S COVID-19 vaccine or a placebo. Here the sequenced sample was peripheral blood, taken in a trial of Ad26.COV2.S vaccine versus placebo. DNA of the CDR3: TGTGCCAGCAACCTACCCCGGGGACAGTCGAGCACCGGGGAGCTGTTTTTT. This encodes CASNLPRGQSSTGELFF.